This is a list of T cell receptor beta chains from one sample in a study of OX40 agonist ivuxolimab in advanced cancers. Repertoires were generated with immunoSEQ multiplex PCR, while TCRdb's copy carries only in-frame clones and drops some. The sample consists of about 98,000 clones, roughly 85% of them appearing once. The input for sequencing was CD4+ or CD8+ T cells sorted from blood, taken in a trial of the OX40 agonist ivuxolimab. All receptors derive from an adult with an advanced solid tumor such as melanoma, head and neck, liver or kidney cancer. Both conserved end residues are part of each CDR3. D genes are given only for firm matches. The listing skips clone size in some rows; elsewhere it reads once, few, many or a size class.

DNA	CDR3	size	D	J	V
TGTGCCAGTAGGGTAGGGAATCAGCCCCAGCATTTT	CASRVGNQPQHF	few	.	TRBJ1-5	TRBV19
TGTGCCAGCAGTTCACCGACTAGCGGAGAGACCCAGTACTTC	CASSSPTSGETQYF	.	TRBD2	TRBJ2-5	TRBV6-5
TGTGCCAGCAGCGTAGCTACAGGAAGTCTCAATGAGCAGTTCTTC	CASSVATGSLNEQFF	.	.	TRBJ2-1	TRBV9
TGTGCCAGCAGCACGACTAGTGGGGGGGACAATGAGCAGTTCTTC	CASSTTSGGDNEQFF	.	TRBD2	TRBJ2-1	TRBV7-3
TGTGCCAGCTCACCAGAGGGGGGAATGAACTATGGCTACACCTTC	CASSPEGGMNYGYTF	.	.	TRBJ1-2	TRBV18
TGTGCCAGCAGCTTGCGTCGCAATCAGCCCCAGCATTTT	CASSLRRNQPQHF	.	.	TRBJ1-5	TRBV5-8
TGTGCCAGCAGCTCGGACGGCTACGAGCAGTACTTC	CASSSDGYEQYF	.	.	TRBJ2-7	TRBV11-2
TGTGCCAGCAGCTCCAGCGGGCGGTACACCTTC	CASSSSGRYTF	.	.	TRBJ1-2	TRBV5-4
TGTGCCAGCAGCTCCTATACAGGGAATCAGCCCCAGCATTTT	CASSSYTGNQPQHF	.	.	TRBJ1-5	TRBV7-9
TGTGCCATCAGTGAGAGTGGACAGGGTCGAGGAGAGCAGTACTTC	CAISESGQGRGEQYF	.	TRBD1	TRBJ2-7	TRBV10-3
TGCGCCAGCAGCTCCGTTAGTGACTCCTACGAGCAGTACTTC	CASSSVSDSYEQYF	few	.	TRBJ2-7	TRBV5-1
TGTGCCAGCAGGCGGGGGACAAAGGACAATGAGCAGTTCTTC	CASRRGTKDNEQFF	.	.	TRBJ2-1	TRBV28
TGTGCCAGTGTGGTGGGGGGGCTCACAGATACGCAGTATTTT	CASVVGGLTDTQYF	.	.	TRBJ2-3	TRBV9
TGTGCCAGCAGAAAAACAGAGAGGGGCGAGCAGTACTTC	CASRKTERGEQYF	.	.	TRBJ2-7	TRBV2
TGTGCCAGCAGCTTAGGAGTCCCTCGTGAAGCTTTCTTT	CASSLGVPREAFF	.	.	TRBJ1-1	TRBV7-9
TGTGCCAGCAGCGTAGTTAGTAGCGGATACAATGAGCAGTTCTTC	CASSVVSSGYNEQFF	.	.	TRBJ2-1	TRBV9
TGTGCCAGCAGCTCGACCCGGGACAGGTACACAGATACGCAGTATTTT	CASSSTRDRYTDTQYF	.	TRBD1	TRBJ2-3	TRBV5-4
TGTGCCAGCAGCTTAACGGCGGGTGTAGGAAACACCATATATTTT	CASSLTAGVGNTIYF	.	.	TRBJ1-3	TRBV7-3
TGTGCCAGCAGCGTCGGGCCCACAGATACGCAGTATTTT	CASSVGPTDTQYF	once	.	TRBJ2-3	TRBV7-3
TGTGCCAGCAGTCGGACACCCCGGGAAGGTGGCTACACCTTC	CASSRTPREGGYTF	.	.	TRBJ1-2	TRBV9
TGTGCCAGCAGCCAAGTCCCCTTTTCTGGGGACAATGAGCAGTTCTTC	CASSQVPFSGDNEQFF	.	.	TRBJ2-1	TRBV14
TGTGCCAGCAGTGACCTTGGTTGGAACACTGAAGCTTTCTTT	CASSDLGWNTEAFF	.	.	TRBJ1-1	TRBV6-1
TGCGCCAGCAGCCAAGATCTCATAGGCATTCAGTACTTC	CASSQDLIGIQYF	.	.	TRBJ2-4	TRBV4-3
TGTGCCAGCAGTCCGGGACTAGAGTTCGAGCAGTACTTC	CASSPGLEFEQYF	.	TRBD2	TRBJ2-7	TRBV6-6
TGTGCCAGCAGCCCCGCGCTCACCCTCTCCTACGAGCAGTACTTC	CASSPALTLSYEQYF	.	.	TRBJ2-7	TRBV6-5
TGTGCCAGTAGTAAAGACCGCTTGGAAGCTTTCTTT	CASSKDRLEAFF	.	.	TRBJ1-1	TRBV19
TGTGCTAGTGGCACCGGGACTAGCAGGGGAGATACGCAGTATTTT	CASGTGTSRGDTQYF	once	TRBD2	TRBJ2-3	TRBV12-5
TGTGCCAGCAGCTTGAGCGAGGGGGACATTCAGTACTTC	CASSLSEGDIQYF	.	.	TRBJ2-4	TRBV11-2
TGTGCCAGCAGTTCCGGGACAGGGGGGACCCAAGAGACCCAGTACTTC	CASSSGTGGTQETQYF	once	TRBD1	TRBJ2-5	TRBV5-6
TGTGCCAGCAGCTTACTCGAGGGGACCTACGAGCAGTACTTC	CASSLLEGTYEQYF	.	.	TRBJ2-7	TRBV11-2
TGTGCCAGCAGTTCCCGGGCCACACTAAGTTTCGGTGGCTACACCTTC	CASSSRATLSFGGYTF	.	.	TRBJ1-2	TRBV28
TGTGCCAGTAAAGGGGGTTACCAAGAGACCCAGTACTTC	CASKGGYQETQYF	.	.	TRBJ2-5	TRBV19
TGTGCCAGCAGCTTGCGGGTGCTTCACGCTGAAGCTTTCTTT	CASSLRVLHAEAFF	.	.	TRBJ1-1	TRBV7-8
TGTGCCAGCAGCCAAGTTTCCGGAAACACCATATATTTT	CASSQVSGNTIYF	.	.	TRBJ1-3	TRBV14
TGTGCCAGCAGCTTGACGACACAGGGGGCTGGTGAAGCTTTCTTT	CASSLTTQGAGEAFF	.	TRBD1	TRBJ1-1	TRBV7-9
TGTGCCAGCAGTTACGTGGGGAGGGAAGCTTTCTTT	CASSYVGREAFF	.	.	TRBJ1-1	TRBV6-5
TGCAGCGCCTCTGGACAGGCCCAAGAGACCCAGTACTTC	CSASGQAQETQYF	.	TRBD1	TRBJ2-5	TRBV29-1
TGTGCCAGCGTATACTCTGGGGCCAACGTCCTGACTTTC	CASVYSGANVLTF	.	.	TRBJ2-6	TRBV6-1
TGTGCCAGTACTGACGGATACTATGGCTACACCTTC	CASTDGYYGYTF	.	.	TRBJ1-2	TRBV19
TGTGCCAGCAGCCTACTCGGGTACACTGAAGCTTTCTTT	CASSLLGYTEAFF	.	.	TRBJ1-1	TRBV14
TGCAGCGTTTTGGTCCCAGGTGGCTACACCTTC	CSVLVPGGYTF	.	.	TRBJ1-2	TRBV29-1
TGCGCCAGCAGCTTCGGGGTGTACACCGGGGAGCTGTTTTTT	CASSFGVYTGELFF	.	.	TRBJ2-2	TRBV5-1